This is a list of T cell receptor beta chains from one sample in a study of Graves' ophthalmopathy and Graves' hyperthyroidism. TCRdb called the multiplex PCR reads again in MiXCR, with one record for every CDR3 protein. This table has 400,000 to 450,000 distinct CDR3 sequences, under 25% appearing once. The sample was peripheral blood. The source is a woman aged 18-29 years with stable Graves' hyperthyroidism. The CDR3 runs from the conserved cysteine through the conserved F or W. Each record gives: V gene, D gene, J gene, clone size, CDR3 protein, CDR3 DNA. A D gene is named only where the DNA matches it firmly. Some rows have no size entry. The others give once, few or many, or a class for an expanded clone.

TRBV3-1,TRBD1,TRBJ2-7,many,CASLNRGSYEQYF,TGTGCCAGCTTAAACAGGGGTTCCTACGAGCAGTACTTC
TRBV10-3,NA,TRBJ1-2,many,CAISGVRERGYTF,TGTGCCATCAGTGGAGTTAGGGAACGAGGCTACACCTTC
TRBV29-1,NA,TRBJ1-1,many,CSVAGLRGTEAFF,TGCAGCGTGGCTGGGTTAAGGGGCACTGAAGCTTTCTTT
TRBV2,TRBD1,TRBJ1-6,many,CASRKRQGIWYNSPLHF,TGTGCCAGCAGAAAAAGACAGGGTATCTGGTATAATTCACCCCTCCACTTT
TRBV18,TRBD1,TRBJ2-7,few,CASSLGQVGYEQYF,TGTGCCAGCTCACTCGGACAGGTTGGTTACGAGCAGTACTTC
TRBV30,NA,TRBJ2-2,many,CAWSAGAGELFF,TGTGCCTGGAGTGCGGGAGCCGGGGAGCTGTTTTTT
TRBV6-1,TRBD2,TRBJ2-7,NA,CASSEGPSGVTEQYF,TGTGCCAGCAGTGAGGGACCTAGCGGGGTTACCGAGCAGTACTTC
TRBV5-6,NA,TRBJ2-7,many,CASSLGWGRGYEQYF,TGTGCCAGCAGCTTGGGCTGGGGCAGAGGCTACGAGCAGTACTTC
TRBV29-1,NA,TRBJ2-7,NA,CSGGLSSYEQYF,TGCAGCGGGGGACTGTCGTCCTACGAGCAGTACTTC
TRBV6-4,TRBD2,TRBJ2-2,NA,CASSDGETSGTGELFF,TGTGCCAGCAGTGACGGCGAGACTAGCGGCACCGGGGAGCTGTTTTTT